This is a list of T cell receptor beta chains from one sample in a study of T cell repertoires in ileal Crohn's disease. Method: immunoSEQ multiplex PCR; TCRdb's copy keeps in-frame clones and lacks some. Counted here are some 17,000 clones, approximately 70% occurring once; the ten biggest clones make up 4.5% to 5.5%. Sequenced: ileal tissue. These receptors were collected from an adult with Crohn's disease. Each CDR3 is given with its conserved first and last residue. A D gene is named only where the DNA matches it firmly. Clone size is shown for a subset of rows, as once, few, many or a class of expanded clone.

V gene: TRBV5-1
J gene: TRBJ2-7
clone size: few
D gene: TRBD2
CDR3 DNA: TGCGCCAGCAGCGTGACTAGCGGGGAAATCTACGAGCAGTACTTC
CDR3 protein: CASSVTSGEIYEQYF

V gene: TRBV27
J gene: TRBJ2-6
clone size: NA
D gene: NA
CDR3 DNA: TGTGCCAGCAGTTTCTCCGGGGCCAACGTCCTGACTTTC
CDR3 protein: CASSFSGANVLTF

V gene: TRBV6-1
J gene: TRBJ2-5
clone size: NA
D gene: TRBD2
CDR3 DNA: TGTGCCAGCAGTGAATTAGCGGGAGGGCAAGAGACCCAGTACTTC
CDR3 protein: CASSELAGGQETQYF

V gene: TRBV6-4
J gene: TRBJ2-3
clone size: NA
D gene: TRBD1
CDR3 DNA: TGTGCCAGCAGTGACGGGACAGGGGCAGATACGCAGTATTTT
CDR3 protein: CASSDGTGADTQYF

V gene: TRBV2
J gene: TRBJ2-3
clone size: NA
D gene: TRBD1
CDR3 DNA: TGTGCCAGCAGTGCGACAGGGGGGACAGATACGCAGTATTTT
CDR3 protein: CASSATGGTDTQYF

V gene: TRBV28
J gene: TRBJ1-1
clone size: NA
D gene: TRBD1
CDR3 DNA: TGTGCCAGCCTTTCCGATACAGACAGGGTCACTGAAGCTTTCTTT
CDR3 protein: CASLSDTDRVTEAFF

V gene: TRBV28
J gene: TRBJ1-6
clone size: NA
D gene: NA
CDR3 DNA: TGTGCCAGCAGTTCACAAGGGGCCCTTTATAATTCACCCCTCCACTTT
CDR3 protein: CASSSQGALYNSPLHF

V gene: TRBV6-1
J gene: TRBJ1-2
clone size: NA
D gene: NA
CDR3 DNA: TGTGCCAGCAGTGAAATTGGCGGCTACACCTTC
CDR3 protein: CASSEIGGYTF

V gene: TRBV9
J gene: TRBJ2-7
clone size: NA
D gene: TRBD1
CDR3 DNA: TGTGCCAGCAGCGCCCAGACAGGGGCCACCTACGAGCAGTACTTC
CDR3 protein: CASSAQTGATYEQYF

V gene: TRBV4-1
J gene: TRBJ2-5
clone size: NA
D gene: NA
CDR3 DNA: TGCGCCAGCAGCCGTGCCTCCGGGAACAGCGGTGAGACCCAGTACTTC
CDR3 protein: CASSRASGNSGETQYF

V gene: TRBV6-1
J gene: TRBJ1-5
clone size: once
D gene: TRBD1
CDR3 DNA: TGTGCCAGCAGTGAACTCCGACAGGGGGCTCAGCCCCAGCATTTT
CDR3 protein: CASSELRQGAQPQHF

V gene: TRBV5-1
J gene: TRBJ2-1
clone size: few
D gene: NA
CDR3 DNA: TGCGCCAGCACCCCGACTCCCAGCTCCTACAATGAGCAGTTCTTC
CDR3 protein: CASTPTPSSYNEQFF

V gene: TRBV5-4
J gene: TRBJ2-7
clone size: NA
D gene: NA
CDR3 DNA: TGTGCCAGCAGCTTGCAGGCCAACTCCTACGAGCAGTACTTC
CDR3 protein: CASSLQANSYEQYF

V gene: TRBV7-6
J gene: TRBJ2-7
clone size: NA
D gene: TRBD2
CDR3 DNA: TGTGCCAGCAGCTTAGGGTCTAGCGGGTACGAGCAGTACTTC
CDR3 protein: CASSLGSSGYEQYF

V gene: TRBV7-8
J gene: TRBJ1-4
clone size: NA
D gene: TRBD1
CDR3 DNA: TGTGCCAGCAGCGGGGGACAGGGGACGTGGGAAAAACTGTTTTTT
CDR3 protein: CASSGGQGTWEKLFF

V gene: TRBV7-9
J gene: TRBJ1-5
clone size: NA
D gene: NA
CDR3 DNA: TGTGCCAGCAGCTATGGACAGCAAGATCAGCCCCAGCATTTT
CDR3 protein: CASSYGQQDQPQHF

V gene: TRBV2
J gene: TRBJ1-2
clone size: few
D gene: NA
CDR3 DNA: TGTGCCAGCAGTCCCCGTGAGGGTTCATATGGCTACACCTTC
CDR3 protein: CASSPREGSYGYTF

V gene: TRBV30
J gene: TRBJ2-1
clone size: NA
D gene: NA
CDR3 DNA: TGTGCCTGGAGTGTTCGGTACAATGAGCAGTTCTTC
CDR3 protein: CAWSVRYNEQFF

V gene: TRBV11-2
J gene: TRBJ1-2
clone size: NA
D gene: NA
CDR3 DNA: TGTGCCAGCAGCTTAGAAGGGGTGGGGGGCTACACCTTC
CDR3 protein: CASSLEGVGGYTF

V gene: TRBV6-5
J gene: TRBJ1-1
clone size: NA
D gene: NA
CDR3 DNA: TGTGCCAGCAGAGAAGGACAGATCAACACTGAAGCTTTCTTT
CDR3 protein: CASREGQINTEAFF

V gene: TRBV18
J gene: TRBJ2-7
clone size: NA
D gene: NA
CDR3 DNA: TGTGCCAGCTCACCGACAGAGTTCTCCTACGAGCAGTACTTC
CDR3 protein: CASSPTEFSYEQYF

V gene: TRBV2
J gene: TRBJ1-4
clone size: NA
D gene: NA
CDR3 DNA: TGTGCCATATTAGCGGGGGAAAAACTGTTTTTT
CDR3 protein: CAILAGEKLFF

V gene: TRBV2
J gene: TRBJ1-1
clone size: NA
D gene: TRBD1
CDR3 DNA: TGTGCCAGCAGTCCCGGGACAGGGGGCGCCGGAGCTTTCTTT
CDR3 protein: CASSPGTGGAGAFF

V gene: TRBV12-5
J gene: TRBJ2-3
clone size: NA
D gene: TRBD2
CDR3 DNA: TGTGCTAGTGGTTTACTAGCGGCCCTCCCGCAGTATTTT
CDR3 protein: CASGLLAALPQYF

V gene: TRBV5-5
J gene: TRBJ1-6
clone size: once
D gene: NA
CDR3 DNA: TGTGCCAGCAGCTTACAGGGTAGGAATTCACCCCTCCACTTT
CDR3 protein: CASSLQGRNSPLHF

V gene: TRBV27
J gene: TRBJ2-7
clone size: NA
D gene: TRBD2
CDR3 DNA: TGTGCCAGCAGTTTATCGCGGCTAGCGGGGGGATCATACGAGCAGTACTTC
CDR3 protein: CASSLSRLAGGSYEQYF

V gene: TRBV11-2
J gene: TRBJ1-3
clone size: once
D gene: NA
CDR3 DNA: TGTGCCAGCAGCTTAGGCTTCAGGGGTAGCTCTGGAAACACCATATATTTT
CDR3 protein: CASSLGFRGSSGNTIYF

V gene: TRBV19
J gene: TRBJ1-1
clone size: NA
D gene: NA
CDR3 DNA: TGTGCCAGTAGTATCCGGGAGGGGGTCGGTACTGAAGCTTTCTTT
CDR3 protein: CASSIREGVGTEAFF

V gene: TRBV27
J gene: TRBJ1-1
clone size: NA
D gene: TRBD1
CDR3 DNA: TGTGCCAGCAGGCAGACAGGGATTAACACTGAAGCTTTCTTT
CDR3 protein: CASRQTGINTEAFF

V gene: TRBV6-4
J gene: TRBJ2-2
clone size: NA
D gene: TRBD1
CDR3 DNA: TGTGCCAGCAGTGACGGGACAGAAAACACCGGGGAGCTGTTTTTT
CDR3 protein: CASSDGTENTGELFF

V gene: TRBV5-1
J gene: TRBJ2-7
clone size: NA
D gene: NA
CDR3 DNA: TGCGCCAGCAGCTTGGACAACTCCTACGAGCAGTACTTC
CDR3 protein: CASSLDNSYEQYF

V gene: TRBV10-3
J gene: TRBJ1-2
clone size: few
D gene: TRBD1
CDR3 DNA: TGTGCCATCAGTGGTTTTCAGGGGGCGCGGGATGGCTACACCTTC
CDR3 protein: CAISGFQGARDGYTF

V gene: TRBV30
J gene: TRBJ1-2
clone size: few
D gene: TRBD1
CDR3 DNA: TGTGCCTGGAAAACAGGGGGGCCGAGTGGCTACACCTTC
CDR3 protein: CAWKTGGPSGYTF

V gene: TRBV19
J gene: TRBJ2-2
clone size: NA
D gene: TRBD1
CDR3 DNA: TGTGCCAGTAGTCCACGACAGGGGGCCCGGGAGCTGTTTTTT
CDR3 protein: CASSPRQGARELFF

V gene: TRBV2
J gene: TRBJ2-7
clone size: NA
D gene: NA
CDR3 DNA: TGTGCCAGCAGTGAAGCGGGCATGGGCGAGCAGTACTTC
CDR3 protein: CASSEAGMGEQYF

V gene: TRBV19
J gene: TRBJ2-3
clone size: NA
D gene: TRBD2
CDR3 DNA: TGTGCCAGTAGTATAGGGGTCGGGGCTAGCGGCCTCACAGATACGCAGTATTTT
CDR3 protein: CASSIGVGASGLTDTQYF

V gene: TRBV29-1
J gene: TRBJ1-2
clone size: NA
D gene: TRBD1
CDR3 DNA: TGCAGCACGATACAGGGGGCGGGGGACTATGGCTACACCTTC
CDR3 protein: CSTIQGAGDYGYTF

V gene: TRBV30
J gene: TRBJ2-2
clone size: NA
D gene: NA
CDR3 DNA: TGTGCCTGGAGGGGCAGGAACACCGGGGAGCTGTTTTTT
CDR3 protein: CAWRGRNTGELFF

V gene: TRBV10-1
J gene: TRBJ2-2
clone size: few
D gene: TRBD1
CDR3 DNA: TGCGCCAGCAGTATGACAGGGGCCGAGGACCTCGGGGAGCTGTTTTTT
CDR3 protein: CASSMTGAEDLGELFF

V gene: TRBV7-2
J gene: TRBJ1-4
clone size: NA
D gene: NA
CDR3 DNA: TGTGCCAGCAGCCCGCCGACAGGATTAAATGAAAAACTGTTTTTT
CDR3 protein: CASSPPTGLNEKLFF

V gene: TRBV9
J gene: TRBJ1-3
clone size: NA
D gene: NA
CDR3 DNA: TGTGCCAGCAGCGTAGGCGTGACAGCTGGAAACACCATATATTTT
CDR3 protein: CASSVGVTAGNTIYF

V gene: TRBV2
J gene: TRBJ2-1
clone size: NA
D gene: TRBD1
CDR3 DNA: TGTGCCAGCAGTGACCAGGGACAGGCCTACAATGAGCAGTTCTTC
CDR3 protein: CASSDQGQAYNEQFF

V gene: TRBV5-5
J gene: TRBJ2-5
clone size: once
D gene: TRBD1
CDR3 DNA: TGTGCCAGCAGTCGACCGGGACAGGGGTACCAAGAGACCCAGTACTTC
CDR3 protein: CASSRPGQGYQETQYF

V gene: TRBV5-4
J gene: TRBJ2-3
clone size: NA
D gene: TRBD2
CDR3 DNA: TGTGCCAGCAGCATCGCTAGCGGGGGCTCAGATACGCAGTATTTT
CDR3 protein: CASSIASGGSDTQYF

V gene: TRBV7-6
J gene: TRBJ1-1
clone size: NA
D gene: NA
CDR3 DNA: TGTGCCAGCAGCTCGCGGGTGAACACTGAAGCTTTCTTT
CDR3 protein: CASSSRVNTEAFF

V gene: TRBV5-1
J gene: TRBJ2-7
clone size: NA
D gene: NA
CDR3 DNA: TGCGCCAGCAGCTTGACTAGCTACATGCCCTACGAGCAGTACTTC
CDR3 protein: CASSLTSYMPYEQYF

V gene: TRBV12-2
J gene: TRBJ2-2
clone size: NA
D gene: NA
CDR3 DNA: TGTGCAAGTCGCTTTGAGGCCATTTACACCGGGGAGCTGTTTTTT
CDR3 protein: CASRFEAIYTGELFF

V gene: TRBV2
J gene: TRBJ1-2
clone size: NA
D gene: NA
CDR3 DNA: TGTGCCAGCAGTGAAGGCGGGGGAGGCTATGGCTACACCTTC
CDR3 protein: CASSEGGGGYGYTF

V gene: TRBV5-6
J gene: TRBJ2-7
clone size: once
D gene: NA
CDR3 DNA: TGTGCCAGCAGCTTGGGGCGGTCGGGGAGGACCTACGAGCAGTACTTC
CDR3 protein: CASSLGRSGRTYEQYF

V gene: TRBV28
J gene: TRBJ1-5
clone size: once
D gene: NA
CDR3 DNA: TGTGCCAGCAGTTACCAGGTAAACCAGCCCCAGCATTTT
CDR3 protein: CASSYQVNQPQHF

V gene: TRBV6-6
J gene: TRBJ2-7
clone size: once
D gene: NA
CDR3 DNA: TGTGCCAGCAGTTACCCATCCTACGAGCAGTACTTC
CDR3 protein: CASSYPSYEQYF

V gene: TRBV4-2
J gene: TRBJ1-5
clone size: NA
D gene: NA
CDR3 DNA: TGTGCCAGCAGCCAAGGGGGGGAGGTCCAGCCCCAGCATTTT
CDR3 protein: CASSQGGEVQPQHF

V gene: TRBV9
J gene: TRBJ2-5
clone size: NA
D gene: TRBD2
CDR3 DNA: TGTGCCAGCAGCACACCGGGAGGGGGGACGGTCGGGGAGACCCAGTACTTC
CDR3 protein: CASSTPGGGTVGETQYF

V gene: TRBV9
J gene: TRBJ2-3
clone size: once
D gene: TRBD2
CDR3 DNA: TGTGCCAGCAGCGAGCGGGGAAACACAGATACGCAGTATTTT
CDR3 protein: CASSERGNTDTQYF

V gene: TRBV6-4
J gene: TRBJ1-4
clone size: NA
D gene: TRBD1
CDR3 DNA: TGTGCCAGCAGTGACGGGACAGGAAATGAAAAACTGTTTTTT
CDR3 protein: CASSDGTGNEKLFF

V gene: TRBV10-3
J gene: TRBJ2-1
clone size: NA
D gene: TRBD2
CDR3 DNA: TGTGCCATCAGTGTAGCGGGGGTACACTCCTACAATGAGCAGTTCTTC
CDR3 protein: CAISVAGVHSYNEQFF

V gene: TRBV5-1
J gene: TRBJ2-1
clone size: few
D gene: TRBD1
CDR3 DNA: TGCGCCAGCAAAAGGGGGACAGGGCAATACAATGAGCAGTTCTTC
CDR3 protein: CASKRGTGQYNEQFF

V gene: TRBV6-4
J gene: TRBJ2-3
clone size: NA
D gene: NA
CDR3 DNA: TGTGCCAGCAGCGATGGACAGACCCCAGATACGCAGTATTTT
CDR3 protein: CASSDGQTPDTQYF

V gene: TRBV11-3
J gene: TRBJ2-3
clone size: NA
D gene: TRBD2
CDR3 DNA: TGTGCCAGCTGTTCTCGAGCGGGGACCACAGATACGCAGTATTTT
CDR3 protein: CASCSRAGTTDTQYF

V gene: TRBV2
J gene: TRBJ2-7
clone size: NA
D gene: NA
CDR3 DNA: TGTGCCAGCCTAAAAGACATTCTAGGGGGCGAGCAGTACTTC
CDR3 protein: CASLKDILGGEQYF